This is a list of T cell receptor beta chains from one sample in a study of OX40 agonist ivuxolimab in advanced cancers. Some clones are missing from TCRdb's copy, which holds only in-frame ones; the method was immunoSEQ multiplex PCR. The data contain 45,000 or so clones, around 84% of them singletons. The sequencing used CD4+ or CD8+ T cells sorted from blood, collected in a trial of the OX40 agonist ivuxolimab. These receptors all stem from an adult with an advanced solid tumor such as melanoma, head and neck, liver or kidney cancer. Each CDR3 is given with its conserved first and last residue. Fields, in order: V gene, clone size, D gene, J gene, CDR3 protein, CDR3 DNA. A D gene is named only where the DNA matches it firmly. Clone size, where shown, is once, few, many, or a class for clones that have expanded.

TRBV7-7	NA	TRBD2	TRBJ2-3	CASSLDGGATDTQYF	TGTGCCAGCAGCTTGGACGGGGGGGCTACAGATACGCAGTATTTT
TRBV27	NA	NA	TRBJ2-7	CASSLSPLGLSHEQYF	TGTGCCAGCAGTTTATCGCCTCTAGGGCTCTCGCACGAGCAGTACTTC
TRBV12-5	NA	NA	TRBJ1-1	CASGSPSGGLQDTEAFF	TGTGCTAGTGGTTCTCCGTCTGGGGGCCTGCAGGACACTGAAGCTTTCTTT
TRBV5-6	few	NA	TRBJ2-3	CASSPNRVSYTDTQYF	TGTGCCAGCAGCCCAAACAGGGTGAGCTACACAGATACGCAGTATTTT
TRBV11-2	NA	NA	TRBJ1-3	CASSSVGDSGNTIYF	TGTGCCAGCAGCTCCGTAGGGGACTCTGGAAACACCATATATTTT
TRBV7-9	once	NA	TRBJ1-2	CASSGRGYTF	TGTGCCTCCTCCGGCAGGGGCTACACCTTC
TRBV18	NA	NA	TRBJ2-1	CASSPRQTYNEQFF	TGTGCCAGCTCACCTCGACAGACCTACAATGAGCAGTTCTTC
TRBV18	NA	TRBD1	TRBJ2-7	CASSGQGSSYEQYF	TGTGCCAGCTCAGGACAGGGAAGCTCCTACGAGCAGTACTTC
TRBV5-1	NA	TRBD2	TRBJ2-3	CASTGRGGATDTQYF	TGCGCCAGTACCGGGCGGGGAGGGGCCACAGATACGCAGTATTTT
TRBV7-9	NA	NA	TRBJ2-2	CANLGGELFF	TGTGCCAACTTGGGCGGGGAGCTGTTTTTT
TRBV5-1	NA	NA	TRBJ2-2	CASRAGREGTGELFF	TGCGCCAGCAGGGCCGGGAGAGAAGGGACCGGGGAGCTGTTTTTT
TRBV7-8	NA	NA	TRBJ2-7	CASIGTGPYEQYF	TGTGCCAGCATCGGGACTGGGCCCTACGAGCAGTACTTC
TRBV9	NA	TRBD2	TRBJ2-3	CASSASGRETDTQYF	TGTGCCAGCAGCGCTAGCGGGAGGGAGACAGATACGCAGTATTTT
TRBV7-6	NA	NA	TRBJ2-2	CASSSQYTGELFF	TGTGCCAGCAGCTCACAATACACCGGGGAGCTGTTTTTT
TRBV19	NA	TRBD1	TRBJ2-7	CASSLTGARSYEQYF	TGTGCCAGTAGTCTGACAGGGGCAAGGTCCTACGAGCAGTACTTC
TRBV7-2	NA	TRBD2	TRBJ2-7	CASSSTSGATYEQYF	TGTGCCAGCAGCTCAACTAGCGGGGCGACATACGAGCAGTACTTC
TRBV2	NA	NA	TRBJ2-7	CASSGQSDEQYF	TGTGCCAGCAGTGGACAGTCTGACGAGCAGTACTTC
TRBV5-5	NA	NA	TRBJ1-6	CASSSGPLLRVPLHF	TGTGCCAGCAGCTCAGGCCCCCTGCTCCGAGTCCCCCTCCACTTT
TRBV4-3	NA	TRBD2	TRBJ2-7	CASSPSGRLSYEQYF	TGCGCCAGCAGCCCGAGCGGGAGGCTTTCATACGAGCAGTACTTC
TRBV18	NA	TRBD2	TRBJ2-1	CASSPGSGGADEQFF	TGTGCCAGCTCACCAGGCAGCGGGGGGGCCGATGAGCAGTTCTTC
TRBV11-2	NA	TRBD2	TRBJ2-7	CASSLKRGIYEQYF	TGTGCCAGCAGCTTGAAGCGGGGGATCTACGAGCAGTACTTC
TRBV6-5	NA	NA	TRBJ1-2	CASSKWDASNYGYTF	TGTGCCAGCAGTAAATGGGACGCCTCTAACTATGGCTACACCTTC
TRBV2	NA	TRBD2	TRBJ2-5	CASSDGLAGGRETQYF	TGTGCCAGCAGTGATGGCCTAGCGGGAGGAAGAGAGACCCAGTACTTC
TRBV7-9	NA	TRBD1	TRBJ1-5	CASSPDRGNQPQHF	TGTGCCAGCAGCCCTGACAGGGGAAATCAGCCCCAGCATTTT
TRBV11-2	NA	TRBD1	TRBJ2-2	CASSLWDRVKVHGELFF	TGTGCCAGCAGCCTCTGGGACAGGGTAAAGGTTCACGGGGAGCTGTTTTTT
TRBV10-3	NA	NA	TRBJ1-4	CAISRGFNEKLFF	TGTGCCATCAGTAGGGGATTTAATGAAAAACTGTTTTTT
TRBV6-4	once	NA	TRBJ2-1	CASSDTDGSYNEQFF	TGTGCCAGCAGTGATACCGATGGCTCCTACAATGAGCAGTTCTTC
TRBV11-2	NA	TRBD1	TRBJ2-7	CASSQDRAREQYF	TGTGCCAGCAGCCAAGACAGGGCTCGGGAGCAGTACTTC
TRBV6-1	few	TRBD1	TRBJ2-3	CASGGQGALSDTQYF	TGTGCCAGCGGGGGACAGGGGGCGTTGTCAGATACGCAGTATTTT
TRBV7-3	NA	NA	TRBJ1-1	CASSLMGGKNTEAFF	TGTGCCAGCAGCTTAATGGGGGGGAAGAACACTGAAGCTTTCTTT
TRBV9	NA	TRBD1	TRBJ1-3	CASSGRQGSAGNTIYF	TGTGCCAGCAGCGGAAGACAGGGTAGCGCTGGAAACACCATATATTTT
TRBV9	NA	NA	TRBJ1-2	CASSPNSRGYTF	TGTGCCAGCAGCCCTAACTCCCGGGGCTACACCTTC
TRBV7-3	NA	TRBD1	TRBJ2-1	CASSAPGQYNEQFF	TGTGCCAGCAGCGCACCGGGACAGTACAATGAGCAGTTCTTC
TRBV19	NA	NA	TRBJ1-6	CASRVKRREPLYNSPLHF	TGTGCCAGTAGGGTAAAAAGACGGGAACCGCTCTATAATTCACCCCTCCACTTT
TRBV7-2	NA	NA	TRBJ1-1	CASSLLDTEAFF	TGTGCCAGCAGCCTCCTTGACACTGAAGCTTTCTTT
TRBV15	NA	NA	TRBJ1-2	CATSRGGAGQGYGYTF	TGTGCCACCAGCAGAGGGGGGGCGGGGCAGGGCTATGGCTACACCTTC
TRBV29-1	NA	NA	TRBJ2-6	CSVGGQGLLTF	TGCAGCGTTGGAGGGCAGGGACTCCTGACTTTC
TRBV5-4	NA	NA	TRBJ1-4	CASSQGSNEKLFF	TGTGCCAGCAGCCAAGGAAGTAATGAAAAACTGTTTTTT
TRBV19	NA	NA	TRBJ1-6	CASSIIRNGALSPLHF	TGTGCCAGTAGTATAATCAGGAACGGCGCGCTGTCACCCCTCCACTTT
TRBV7-8	NA	TRBD1	TRBJ2-7	CASRRNGQGPYEQYF	TGTGCCAGCAGGCGCAACGGACAGGGGCCCTACGAGCAGTACTTC
TRBV18	NA	NA	TRBJ1-2	CASLNTGTRVYGYTF	TGTGCCAGCTTGAACACCGGGACACGAGTCTATGGCTACACCTTC
TRBV7-9	NA	TRBD1	TRBJ1-2	CASSLGTGGYGYTF	TGTGCCAGCAGCTTAGGGACAGGGGGCTATGGCTACACCTTC
TRBV5-1	NA	NA	TRBJ2-1	CASSLGRLADEQFF	TGCGCCAGCAGCTTGGGGCGGCTGGCGGATGAGCAGTTCTTC
TRBV5-1	NA	TRBD1	TRBJ1-1	CASSLAQGSTEAFF	TGCGCCAGCAGCTTGGCACAGGGGAGTACTGAAGCTTTCTTT